The rows below give T cell receptor beta chains drawn from one sample of a study of metastatic and nonmetastatic thyroid tumors. MiXCR was used by TCRdb to re-call the PCR reads. The table lists over 25,000 clones, 7% to 8% of them singletons. Sequencing used blood. These receptors were taken from a female donor with papillary thyroid cancer or a benign thyroid nodule (not recorded which). Some clones in this sample may be carry-over from other donors' samples. Both conserved end residues are part of each CDR3. The D gene is left open where the match is weak. The listing skips clone size in some rows; elsewhere it reads once, few, many or a size class.

abundance: many; v_gene: TRBV6-2/TRBV6-3; j_gene: TRBJ2-7; d_gene: TRBD1; CDR3aa: CASSYSGQDSYEQYF; CDR3nt: TGTGCCAGCAGTTACTCGGGACAGGATAGCTACGAGCAGTACTTC
abundance: many; v_gene: TRBV5-1; j_gene: TRBJ1-4; d_gene: NA; CDR3aa: CASSSGVREKLFF; CDR3nt: TGCGCCAGCAGCTCTGGGGTGCGCGAAAAACTGTTTTTT
abundance: many; v_gene: TRBV6-2/TRBV6-3; j_gene: TRBJ2-5; d_gene: NA; CDR3aa: CASRPPDGRFQETQYF; CDR3nt: TGTGCCAGCAGACCGCCGGACGGCAGATTCCAAGAGACCCAGTACTTC
abundance: many; v_gene: TRBV28; j_gene: TRBJ1-1; d_gene: TRBD1; CDR3aa: CASSDRGQIEAFF; CDR3nt: TGTGCCAGTTCTGACAGGGGGCAAATTGAAGCTTTCTTT
abundance: many; v_gene: TRBV7-2; j_gene: TRBJ2-2; d_gene: NA; CDR3aa: CASNPGGTNTGELFF; CDR3nt: TGTGCCAGCAACCCGGGGGGCACGAACACCGGGGAGCTGTTTTTT
abundance: NA; v_gene: TRBV28; j_gene: TRBJ1-3; d_gene: NA; CDR3aa: CASSEGVRGGGNTIYF; CDR3nt: TGTGCCAGCAGTGAGGGGGTGAGGGGCGGCGGAAACACCATATATTTT
abundance: many; v_gene: TRBV5-6; j_gene: TRBJ1-5; d_gene: NA; CDR3aa: CASSALGAGKPQHF; CDR3nt: TGTGCCAGCAGTGCTCTGGGGGCGGGAAAGCCCCAGCATTTT
abundance: many; v_gene: TRBV11-1; j_gene: TRBJ2-3; d_gene: NA; CDR3aa: CASSPRDGTDTQYF; CDR3nt: TGTGCCAGCAGCCCCCGAGATGGTACAGATACGCAGTATTTT
abundance: many; v_gene: TRBV28; j_gene: TRBJ2-7; d_gene: TRBD2; CDR3aa: CATGAGVLYEQYF; CDR3nt: TGTGCCACCGGGGCGGGAGTACTATACGAGCAGTACTTC
abundance: NA; v_gene: TRBV2; j_gene: TRBJ2-5; d_gene: TRBD2; CDR3aa: CASSGSGSETQYF; CDR3nt: TGTGCCAGCAGTGGTAGCGGGAGTGAGACCCAGTACTTC
abundance: many; v_gene: TRBV6-6; j_gene: TRBJ1-4; d_gene: NA; CDR3aa: CASSLQNPGQGREKLFF; CDR3nt: TGTGCCAGCAGCTTACAGAATCCGGGGCAGGGCCGTGAAAAACTGTTTTTT
abundance: many; v_gene: TRBV2; j_gene: TRBJ2-2; d_gene: NA; CDR3aa: CASSAETGELFF; CDR3nt: TGTGCCAGCAGTGCCGAGACCGGGGAGCTGTTTTTT
abundance: many; v_gene: TRBV12-5; j_gene: TRBJ1-5; d_gene: NA; CDR3aa: CASGLVGTYQPQHF; CDR3nt: TGTGCTAGTGGTTTGGTAGGTACCTATCAGCCCCAGCATTTT
abundance: NA; v_gene: TRBV4-2; j_gene: TRBJ2-3; d_gene: NA; CDR3aa: CASSQFARTSTDTQYF; CDR3nt: TGTGCCAGCAGCCAATTTGCCAGGACTAGCACAGATACGCAGTATTTT
abundance: many; v_gene: TRBV27; j_gene: TRBJ1-5; d_gene: TRBD1; CDR3aa: CASSRGQRNQPQHF; CDR3nt: TGTGCCAGCAGTCGGGGACAGCGCAATCAGCCCCAGCATTTT
abundance: many; v_gene: TRBV6-1; j_gene: TRBJ2-1; d_gene: TRBD2; CDR3aa: CASSSVAGGYNEQFF; CDR3nt: TGTGCCAGCAGTTCTGTAGCGGGAGGTTACAATGAGCAGTTCTTC
abundance: many; v_gene: TRBV5-6; j_gene: TRBJ2-1; d_gene: TRBD2; CDR3aa: CASSWGLAGANYNEQFF; CDR3nt: TGTGCCAGCAGCTGGGGACTAGCGGGAGCTAATTACAATGAGCAGTTCTTC
abundance: many; v_gene: TRBV19; j_gene: TRBJ1-2; d_gene: TRBD1; CDR3aa: CASSQSGTAYGYTF; CDR3nt: TGTGCCAGTAGTCAATCCGGGACAGCGTATGGCTACACCTTC
abundance: many; v_gene: TRBV27; j_gene: TRBJ2-1; d_gene: NA; CDR3aa: CASTRDTGTNEQFF; CDR3nt: TGTGCCAGCACGAGGGACACCGGAACAAATGAGCAGTTCTTC
abundance: many; v_gene: TRBV20-1; j_gene: TRBJ1-6; d_gene: NA; CDR3aa: CSARDMSSGRTNSPLHF; CDR3nt: TGCAGTGCTAGAGATATGTCTTCGGGACGGACTAATTCACCCCTCCACTTT
abundance: many; v_gene: TRBV11-1; j_gene: TRBJ2-7; d_gene: NA; CDR3aa: CASRSLASEQYF; CDR3nt: TGTGCCAGCAGGTCGCTAGCGAGTGAGCAGTACTTC
abundance: many; v_gene: TRBV11-1; j_gene: TRBJ2-2; d_gene: TRBD2; CDR3aa: CASSLLSSGNTGELFF; CDR3nt: TGTGCCAGCAGCTTATTGTCTAGCGGGAACACCGGGGAGCTGTTTTTT
abundance: NA; v_gene: TRBV30; j_gene: TRBJ2-7; d_gene: NA; CDR3aa: CAWIVPGVPEQYF; CDR3nt: TGTGCCTGGATTGTACCCGGGGTCCCCGAGCAGTACTTC
abundance: many; v_gene: TRBV20-1; j_gene: TRBJ2-7; d_gene: NA; CDR3aa: CSARDTTVPRDHEQYF; CDR3nt: TGCAGTGCTAGAGATACGACAGTACCCCGGGACCACGAGCAGTACTTC
abundance: many; v_gene: TRBV6-1; j_gene: TRBJ1-5; d_gene: NA; CDR3aa: CATRGGAYSNQPQHF; CDR3nt: TGTGCCACCCGGGGGGGTGCCTATAGCAATCAGCCCCAGCATTTT
abundance: many; v_gene: TRBV13; j_gene: TRBJ2-1; d_gene: NA; CDR3aa: CASSLRGATYNEQFF; CDR3nt: TGTGCCAGCAGCTTACGGGGGGCGACCTACAATGAGCAGTTCTTC
abundance: many; v_gene: TRBV9; j_gene: TRBJ2-7; d_gene: TRBD2; CDR3aa: CASSPTSGSDEQYF; CDR3nt: TGTGCCAGCAGCCCCACTAGCGGGAGTGACGAGCAGTACTTC
abundance: once; v_gene: TRBV20-1; j_gene: TRBJ1-5; d_gene: NA; CDR3aa: CSAREGAGGNQPQHF; CDR3nt: TGCAGTGCTAGAGAGGGGGCGGGCGGCAATCAGCCCCAGCATTTT
abundance: many; v_gene: TRBV10-2; j_gene: TRBJ2-7; d_gene: NA; CDR3aa: CASSVVPYEQYF; CDR3nt: TGCGCCAGCAGTGTGGTACCCTACGAGCAGTACTTC
abundance: many; v_gene: TRBV12-3/TRBV12-4; j_gene: TRBJ2-5; d_gene: TRBD2; CDR3aa: CASSRSGGAQETQYF; CDR3nt: TGTGCCAGCAGTCGCAGCGGGGGGGCCCAAGAGACCCAGTACTTC
abundance: many; v_gene: TRBV29-1; j_gene: TRBJ2-7; d_gene: NA; CDR3aa: CSVVPRPGVSYEQYF; CDR3nt: TGCAGCGTTGTTCCGCGTCCAGGGGTGTCCTACGAGCAGTACTTC
abundance: many; v_gene: TRBV18; j_gene: TRBJ1-1; d_gene: NA; CDR3aa: CASSPLSTGATEAFF; CDR3nt: TGTGCCAGCTCACCACTTTCGACAGGCGCCACTGAAGCTTTCTTT